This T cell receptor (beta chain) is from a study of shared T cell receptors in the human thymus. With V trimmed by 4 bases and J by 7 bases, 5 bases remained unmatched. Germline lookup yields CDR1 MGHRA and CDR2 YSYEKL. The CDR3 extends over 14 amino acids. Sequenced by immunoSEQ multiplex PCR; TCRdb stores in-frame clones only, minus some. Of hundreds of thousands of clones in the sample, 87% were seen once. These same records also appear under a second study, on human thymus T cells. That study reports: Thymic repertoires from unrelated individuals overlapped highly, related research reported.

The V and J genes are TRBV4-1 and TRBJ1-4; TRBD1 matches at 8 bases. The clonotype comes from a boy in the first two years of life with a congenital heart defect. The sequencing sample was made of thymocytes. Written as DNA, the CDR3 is TGCGCCAGCAGCCTCGGACAGGGTGGTGAAAAACTGTTTTTT. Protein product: CASSLGQGGEKLFF.